This T cell receptor (beta chain) was found in a study of cytomegalovirus exposure and HLA in healthy donors. PCR involved 60 Vbeta and 13 Jbeta primers. Method: immunoSEQ multiplex PCR; TCRdb's copy keeps in-frame clones and lacks some. The table shows about 140,000 clones, with 75% occurring only once. CDR1 SQVTM and CDR2 ANQGSEA come from the germline V gene. The CDR3 totals 12 residues. With respect to this clone: A junction end diverges from the germline sequence, so it may reflect a read error.

J is TRBJ2-7 and V is TRBV29-1; D uncertain. Input material: PBMCs. The TCR comes from a middle-aged man in good health and CMV-seronegative. The CDR3 here is CSVEGPSYEQYF. In DNA, the CDR3 is TGCAGCGTCGAAGGGCCATCCTACGAGCAGTACTTC.